This T cell receptor (beta chain) was sequenced during a study of cytomegalovirus exposure and HLA in healthy donors. Despite likely unrecorded immune exposures, the donors were nominally healthy at the time of sampling. The study ran its PCR with 60 Vbeta and 13 Jbeta primers. Methods used by the authors: Per a later analysis, the number of unique TCR beta chains was some 80 million, of which around 9.9 million were shared. TCRdb keeps only in-frame clones here, not all; method: immunoSEQ multiplex PCR. V and J calls and clone size come straight from that table; D and trimming were deduced from the DNA. The sample consists of approximately 200,000 clones, roughly four fifths of them appearing once. Germline loops: CDR1 SGHTA, CDR2 FQGNSA. This CDR3 has 15 residues. V lost 1 base to trimming and J lost 3 bases, with 7 bases between them.

The chain carries TRBV7-2 and TRBJ1-6, with unresolved D. What was sequenced was PBMCs. The source of this sequence is a woman aged 45-65 years in good health and CMV-seropositive. CDR3 nucleotide sequence: TGTGCCAGCAGCTTAGTCCCAGGCTATAATTCACCCCTCCACTTT. It codes for CASSLVPGYNSPLHF.